These 13 T cell receptor beta chains were sequenced from one sample in a study of T cells in Graves' hyperthyroidism and ophthalmopathy. Researchers amplified the TCR beta CDR3 regions from RNA transcripts. Researchers ran a first-round RT-PCR on the TCR CDR3 using the HTBI primer set. TCRdb ran MiXCR on the multiplex PCR reads and lists one entry per CDR3 protein. Here the sample spans approximately 610,000 distinct CDR3 sequences, 16% being singletons. Sequenced sample: blood. These receptors were collected from a woman between 18 and 30 years old with Graves' hyperthyroidism.

With respect to this clonotype: A much larger clone sits a single nucleotide away, making a read error possible. J is TRBJ1-2 and V is TRBV6-4; unclear D gene. CDR1 is MRHNA, CDR2 SNTAGT, per germline. V dropped 4 bases and J dropped 4 bases, with 19 bases sitting between them. This CDR3 has 16 amino acids. CDR3 bases: TGTGCCAGCAGTGCCCACCTTCCCGCGGGTAGCTATGGCTACACCTTC. Translated, it gives CASSAHLPAGSYGYTF.

V is TRBV20-1 and J is TRBJ1-5; D is undetermined. Per germline, CDR1 DFQATT and CDR2 SNEGSKA (reference sequence). The CDR3 sequence is 13 residues long. Trimming removed 4 bases at V and 0 bases at J, with 7 bases between. The DNA for the CDR3 is TGCAGTGCTACAGTACTTAGCAATCAGCCCCAGCATTTT. Its protein is CSATVLSNQPQHF.

This clonotype was counted between two and nine times. The genes are TRBV12-3 or TRBV12-4 and TRBJ2-6, with 15 bases lining up with TRBD2. The CDR3 contains 17 residues. V dropped 8 bases and J dropped 4; count of bases not matched to a gene: 6. CDR3: CASAWTSGGAGANVLTF. CDR3 nucleotides: TGTGCCAGCGCCTGGACTAGCGGGGGGGCCGGGGCCAACGTCCTGACTTTC.

This clonotype occurred many times. The chain recombines TRBV20-1 with TRBJ2-7; D may match TRBD1 or TRBD2 (6 bases each). CDR3 length: 14 amino acids. Germline lookup yields CDR1 DFQATT and CDR2 SNEGSKA (reference sequence). Trimming shortened V by 6 bases and J by 2 bases, and 17 bases separated the two germline ends. CDR3 amino acids: CSAVEGGGPYEQYF. The CDR3, as DNA: TGCAGTGCGGTTGAGGGGGGCGGACCCTACGAGCAGTACTTC.

The sample holds many counts of this clonotype. The CDR3 reads CASSYFDVAYEQYF. DNA of the CDR3: TGTGCCAGCAGTTATTTCGATGTGGCCTACGAGCAGTACTTC. The chain joins TRBV6-6 to TRBJ2-7; D ambiguous. The germline V gene has CDR1 MNHNY and CDR2 SVGAGI (reference sequence). Trimming removed 3 bases at V and 2 bases at J, with 11 bases between. This CDR3 comprises 14 residues.

This clonotype turned up a few times. The V gene is TRBV6-2 or TRBV6-3, the J gene TRBJ2-7; TRBD2 aligns across 8 bases. With V trimmed by 6 bases and J by 3 bases, 7 bases remained unmatched. Germline CDR1 and CDR2: MNHEY and SVGEGT. This CDR3 comprises 14 residues. CDR3 nucleotides: TGTGCCAGCAGGGACCCCGGGACTAGCTACGAGCAGTACTTC. Translating gives CASRDPGTSYEQYF.

The chain carries TRBV12-5 and TRBJ1-5, with TRBD1 matching 9 bases. The length of the CDR3 is 18 residues. CDR1 and CDR2 (germline): LGHNT, FRNRAP. The trim removed 0 bases at V and 1 base at J, leaving 7 bases unmatched. The CDR3 here is CASGLVPGQGYSNQPQHF. CDR3 in DNA: TGTGCTAGTGGTTTGGTACCGGGACAGGGCTACAGCAATCAGCCCCAGCATTTT.

This clonotype turned up a few times. The rearrangement joins TRBV30 to TRBJ2-3; D might be TRBD2 (6 bases). Germline V lookup: CDR1 GTSNPN, CDR2 SVGIG (reference sequence). The CDR3 loop spans 14 amino acids. The V end was cut by 0 bases, the J end by 3 bases, with 10 bases between. The CDR3 here is CAWSVGRETDTQYF. DNA of the CDR3: TGTGCCTGGAGTGTAGGCCGGGAGACAGATACGCAGTATTTT. Drawing the rest from reference TRBV30 and TRBJ2-3, the complete variable domain is SQTIHQWPATLVQPVGSPLSLECTVEGTSNPNLYWYRQAAGRGLQLLFYSVGIGQISSEVPQNLSASRPQDRQFILSSKKLLLSDSGFYLCAWSVGRETDTQYFGPGTRLTVL.

The CDR3 region is CASGARTSGSRRGNIQYF. The CDR3 region has the DNA TGTGCCAGCGGAGCCAGGACTAGCGGGAGCCGAAGGGGGAACATTCAGTACTTC. The rearrangement uses TRBV11-2 and TRBJ2-4, with 13 positions matching TRBD2. From germline, CDR1 is SGHAT and CDR2 FQNNGV. The CDR3 totals 18 residues. V trimming: 8 bases; J trimming: 7 bases; junction bases outside the gene matches: 17.

In its sample, this clonotype was seen a few times. The CDR3 region is CASSLPGPTDTQYF. The CDR3 DNA sequence: TGTGCCAGCAGCTTACCGGGTCCCACAGATACGCAGTATTTT. The V gene is TRBV7-9, the J gene TRBJ2-3; the D is unclear. Germline assignment: CDR1 SEHNR and CDR2 FQNEAQ (reference sequence). CDR3 length: 14 amino acids. V was clipped by 2 bases and J by 2 bases, with 8 bases between them.

This clonotype showed up just a few times. This chain joins TRBV24-1 and TRBJ2-1, with TRBD2 matching over 12 bases. J lost 8 bases, V lost 4 bases, and 5 bases had no gene match. CDR1 is KGHDR and CDR2 is SFDVKD in the germline V gene. The CDR3 runs to 15 residues. CDR3 sequence: CATSEPTSGSYEQFF. The CDR3, as DNA: TGTGCCACCAGTGAGCCGACTAGCGGGAGCTATGAGCAGTTCTTC.

This chain links TRBV27 with TRBJ1-1, with D possibly TRBD1 on 6 matching bases. The CDR3 runs to 15 residues. The germline CDR1 and CDR2 sequences are MNHEY and SMNVEV (reference sequence). The V and J ends lost 5 bases and 3 bases respectively, with 16 bases between them. The CDR3 nucleotides are TGTGCCAGCAGTCGCGGACGGGAGGGGGACACTGAAGCTTTCTTT. It is translated as CASSRGREGDTEAFF.

In this sample, this clonotype turned up many times. V and J are TRBV12-3 or TRBV12-4 and TRBJ1-1; 9 bases map to TRBD1. The CDR3 spans 14 residues. With 5 bases clipped from V and 5 bases from J, the junction kept 6 bases outside the gene matches. CDR3 nucleotide sequence: TGTGCCAGCAGTGCCTGGACAGGGGAGACTGAAGCTTTCTTT. It translates to CASSAWTGETEAFF.